The 30 T cell receptor beta chains presented below share a single source sample, sequenced in a study of Ad26.COV2.S vaccination and SARS-CoV-2 variants. Documented treatment: around 19 received Ad26.COV2.S at low or high dose, single or two shots; 5 received placebo; per-sample allocation not given. Day 63 after the first vaccine or placebo injection was the time point for sampling. Clones were sequenced by immunoSEQ multiplex PCR, and TCRdb holds only the in-frame ones, with some missing. The sample lists 240,000 or so clones, approximately 87% occurring once. The sample in question was peripheral blood, obtained in a trial of Ad26.COV2.S vaccine versus placebo. The receptor source for this set is a person aged 18-65 years who received the Ad26.COV2.S COVID-19 vaccine or a placebo.

The chain recombines TRBV7-9 with TRBJ1-1, with D perhaps matching TRBD1 (6 bases). The CDR3 totals 15 residues. Trimming removed 3 bases from V and 8 bases from J, with 19 bases in between. CDR1 and CDR2 from the germline V gene are SEHNR and FQNEAQ (reference sequence). The CDR3 nucleotides read TGTGCCAGCAGCTTGTGGGGTCCAGGGGACGCGGAAGCTTTCTTT. Translation: CASSLWGPGDAEAFF.

The chain joins TRBV4-3 to TRBJ2-3, with D possibly being TRBD1 (6 bases). Trimming took off 0 bases at V and 1 base at J, with 11 bases between the two ends. The CDR3 spans 16 residues. Germline-derived CDR1 and CDR2 are LGHNA and YSLEER. The CDR3 DNA reads TGCGCCAGCAGCCAAGATAAGGGGGAGCGCACAGATACGCAGTATTTT. Translated: CASSQDKGERTDTQYF.

CDR3 sequence reads: CASSGGQGDTEAFF. The CDR3 DNA reads TGTGCCAGCAGCGGAGGACAGGGCGACACTGAAGCTTTCTTT. This chain connects TRBV2 to TRBJ1-1, with 8 bases that match TRBD1. Germline-derived CDR1 and CDR2 are SNHLY and FYNNEI. With V trimmed by 6 bases and J by 3 bases, 6 bases remained unmatched. This CDR3 contains 14 residues.

The rearrangement links TRBV10-3 to TRBJ2-1, with D unresolved. V was pared by 7 bases and J by 8 bases, with 15 bases between. This CDR3 has 13 residues. CDR1 and CDR2 from the germline V gene are ENHRY and SYGVKD. CDR3 sequence (DNA): TGTGCCATCACCCGGCAACCCCAGGATGAGCAGTTCTTC. As protein: CAITRQPQDEQFF.

V is TRBV11-2 and J is TRBJ1-4; 7 positions agree with TRBD1. Germline assignment: CDR1 SGHAT and CDR2 FQNNGV. V shed 3 bases and J 8 bases; nucleotides not matched to a gene: 6. The CDR3 is 14 residues long. This CDR3 is CASSLTGLGEKLFF. Written as DNA, the CDR3 is TGTGCCAGCAGCTTGACAGGGCTGGGAGAAAAACTGTTTTTT.

The chain employs TRBV19 and TRBJ2-7; the D gene is possibly TRBD1 (5 bases). This CDR3 has 15 residues. Germline CDR1 is LNHDA and CDR2 is SQIVND (reference sequence). With 3 bases removed from V and 4 bases from J, the gap between germline ends came to 16 bases. CDR3 in amino acids: CASSMAWGRQYEQYF. In DNA form, the CDR3 reads TGTGCCAGTAGTATGGCCTGGGGCAGGCAGTACGAGCAGTACTTC.

The chain has TRBV7-9 and TRBJ2-5, with 8 bases fitting TRBD2. The CDR3 has 15 amino acids. CDR1 and CDR2 from the germline V gene are SEHNR and FQNEAQ (reference sequence). V was clipped by 2 bases and J by 4 bases; unmatched bases: 6. The CDR3, as DNA: TGTGCCAGCAGCTTAAAACTAGCGGTGCGAGAGACCCAGTACTTC. It yields the protein CASSLKLAVRETQYF. Combining the CDR3 with reference TRBV7-9 and TRBJ2-5 gives the whole variable domain DTGVSQNPRHKITKRGQNVTFRCDPISEHNRLYWYRQTLGQGPEFLTYFQNEAQLEKSRLLSDRFSAERPKGSFSTLEIQRTEQGDSAMYLCASSLKLAVRETQYFGPGTRLLVL.

CDR3 loop: CASVGENYGYTF. The CDR3, as DNA: TGTGCCAGCGTTGGAGAGAACTATGGCTACACCTTC. The genes are TRBV19 and TRBJ1-2; no reliable D call. CDR3 length: 12 amino acids. Per the germline V gene, CDR1 is LNHDA and CDR2 is SQIVND (reference sequence). Trimming removed 9 bases from V and 2 bases from J, with 10 bases in between.

The chain has TRBV6-6 and TRBJ2-1, with 8 nucleotides matching TRBD2. Per germline, CDR1 MNHNY and CDR2 SVGAGI (reference sequence). This CDR3 region has 14 residues. J lost 8 bases, V lost 2 bases, and 5 bases had no gene match. Written as DNA, the CDR3 is TGTGCCAGCAGTTACAGCGGGAGCATGGATGAGCAGTTCTTC. Encoded protein: CASSYSGSMDEQFF.

This sequence joins TRBV7-6 and TRBJ2-7; D possibly corresponds to TRBD1 (5 bases). The CDR3 totals 14 residues. The germline V gene has CDR1 SGHVS and CDR2 FNYEAQ. V lost 1 base, J lost 2 bases, and 9 bases lay in between. CDR3 sequence: CASSLGQGTYEQYF. The CDR3 DNA is TGTGCCAGCAGCTTAGGGCAGGGAACCTACGAGCAGTACTTC.

This chain uses TRBV6-5 with TRBJ1-2, with 7 nucleotides matching TRBD1. From germline, CDR1 is MNHEY and CDR2 SVGAGI. V lost 1 base to trimming and J lost 6 bases; unmatched junction nucleotides: 2. The CDR3 loop spans 13 amino acids. The CDR3 protein is CASSYFRGDGYTF. CDR3 DNA: TGTGCCAGCAGTTACTTCAGGGGGGATGGCTACACCTTC.

This sequence joins TRBV6-1 and TRBJ1-2; D is uncertain. This CDR3 comprises 14 residues. Trimming cost V 2 bases and J 4 bases, with 11 bases left between them. Germline values: CDR1 MNHNS, CDR2 SASEGT. The CDR3 nucleotides are TGTGCCAGCAGTGAAAACCGGGCCTTCTATGGCTACACCTTC. It codes for CASSENRAFYGYTF.

V and J are TRBV4-3 and TRBJ2-7; 9 nucleotides align to TRBD2. Germline V lookup: CDR1 LGHNA, CDR2 YSLEER. Trimming cost V 3 bases and J 2 bases; bases outside gene matches: 5. This CDR3 has 15 amino acids. The CDR3 protein is CASSQVLAGAYEQYF. The CDR3, as DNA: TGCGCCAGCAGCCAGGTACTAGCGGGCGCCTACGAGCAGTACTTC.

The chain joins TRBV5-1 to TRBJ2-6, with D possibly matching TRBD2 (5 bases). Germline loops: CDR1 SGHRS, CDR2 YFSETQ. The CDR3 extends over 16 amino acids. With 4 bases removed from V and 0 bases from J, the gap between germline ends came to 11 bases. CDR3 sequence: CASSQNEGSGANVLTF. The CDR3 DNA sequence: TGCGCCAGCAGCCAAAACGAGGGCTCTGGGGCCAACGTCCTGACTTTC.

This chain links TRBV19 with TRBJ2-5; 9 bases map to TRBD1. The ends lost 5 bases at V and 5 bases at J; junction bases unmatched: 9. Germline-derived CDR1 and CDR2 are LNHDA and SQIVND (reference sequence). This CDR3 region has 15 residues. CDR3 DNA sequence: TGTGCCAGTAGTCCCTCGGACAGGGGCGACGAGACCCAGTACTTC. The encoded protein is CASSPSDRGDETQYF.

The V and J genes are TRBV27 and TRBJ1-2; a weak D match, TRBD1 (5 bases). V was cut by 4 bases and J by 3 bases, with 15 bases left in between. Germline V CDR1 and CDR2: MNHEY, SMNVEV (reference sequence). The CDR3 contains 15 residues. The CDR3 region is CASSSLRAQDYGYTF. The CDR3 DNA reads TGTGCCAGCAGTTCACTCAGGGCACAGGACTATGGCTACACCTTC.

CDR3 nucleotide sequence: TGTGCCAGCAGTCCCGGGGACAGGGGTCTCTACGAGCAGTACTTC. Its translation is CASSPGDRGLYEQYF. J is TRBJ2-7 and V is TRBV25-1; TRBD1 matches at 10 bases. Germline CDR1 MGHDK, CDR2 SYGVNS. The CDR3 extends over 15 amino acids. J gave up 3 bases and V 5 bases, and 7 bases lay outside the gene matches.

The chain links TRBV28 to TRBJ2-1, with 9 bases lining up with TRBD2. The CDR3 is 15 residues long. V was pared by 6 bases and J by 5 bases, with 8 bases of the junction left unmatched. Germline loops: CDR1 MDHEN, CDR2 SYDVKM. The CDR3 loop reads CASSSPSGANNEQFF. The CDR3 coding sequence is TGTGCCAGCAGCTCCCCTAGCGGGGCTAACAATGAGCAGTTCTTC.

The chain employs TRBV9 and TRBJ2-7; 11 bases match TRBD2. CDR3 length: 17 residues. V was clipped by 0 bases and J by 2 bases; unmatched bases: 7. In germline, CDR1 is SGDLS, CDR2 YYNGEE. The DNA of the CDR3 is TGTGCCAGCAGCGTAGGTGGGGGACTAGCGGTACCCTACGAGCAGTACTTC. Protein: CASSVGGGLAVPYEQYF.

For this clone: Other DNA sequences of this sample code for an identical CDR3. The CDR3 DNA sequence: TGTGCCAGCAGTGACGGCAACTATGGCTACACCTTC. Its protein product is CASSDGNYGYTF. V is TRBV6-4 and J is TRBJ1-2; D unclear. V lost 2 bases and J lost 2, with 3 bases in between. In germline, CDR1 is MRHNA, CDR2 SNTAGT. This CDR3 spans 12 amino acids.

The chain combines TRBV19 with TRBJ2-2; 7 nucleotides align to TRBD2. Germline trimming cut 7 bases from V and 3 bases from J; bases unmatched to any gene: 11. CDR1 and CDR2 from the germline V gene are LNHDA and SQIVND (reference sequence). This CDR3 is built from 16 residues. This chain's CDR3 is CASTTTPGLYTGELFF. DNA for the CDR3: TGTGCCAGTACCACTACCCCGGGACTATACACCGGGGAGCTGTTTTTT.

The table lists this clone with a few counts. J is TRBJ2-1 and V is TRBV24-1; TRBD1 matches at 8 bases. V trimming: 2 bases; J trimming: 8 bases; junction bases outside the gene matches: 10. This CDR3 has 16 residues. Germline V gene lookup returns CDR1 KGHDR and CDR2 SFDVKD. Here the CDR3 DNA reads TGTGCCACCAGTGATTCAGGGGGCAGTAGTCGGGATGAGCAGTTCTTC. It specifies CATSDSGGSSRDEQFF.

The chain links TRBV30 to TRBJ1-6; D gene unclear. Between the trimmed V and J ends, which lost 6 bases and 14 bases, there was a span of 14 bases. The CDR3 sequence is 11 residues long. Germline CDR1 reads GTSNPN; CDR2 reads SVGIG (reference sequence). This CDR3 reads CACKPQATLHF. The CDR3 nucleotides read TGTGCCTGTAAACCGCAGGCGACCCTCCACTTT.

This rearrangement joins TRBV11-2 to TRBJ2-3; possible D gene TRBD1, 6 bases. CDR1 is SGHAT and CDR2 is FQNNGV in the germline V gene. The ends were cut back, 3 bases at V and 3 bases at J, with 16 bases in the middle. This CDR3 is built from 16 residues. The CDR3 region is CASSLGLQGGTDTQYF. The CDR3 region has the DNA TGTGCCAGCAGCTTGGGGTTACAGGGTGGGACAGATACGCAGTATTTT.

This clone came up once. The rearrangement uses TRBV9 and TRBJ1-6; D is unresolved. The CDR3 contains 14 residues. Germline values: CDR1 SGDLS, CDR2 YYNGEE. Trimming pared 0 bases from V and 6 bases from J, leaving 7 bases between. This CDR3 reads CASSVGQTNSPLHF. The CDR3 DNA reads as TGTGCCAGCAGCGTAGGTCAGACTAATTCACCCCTCCACTTT.

This clone was counted between two and nine times. This sequence joins TRBV7-3 and TRBJ2-7; TRBD1 or TRBD2 may be the D gene (6 bases each). The CDR3 has 12 amino acids. Germline assignment: CDR1 SGHTA and CDR2 FQGTGA. Trimming stripped 11 bases from V and 7 bases from J, with 18 bases between. The CDR3 protein is CACGTSMGEQYF. Here the CDR3 DNA reads TGTGCCTGCGGGACAAGCATGGGTGAGCAGTACTTC.

This clone has just a few counts. V is TRBV10-3 and J is TRBJ1-2; 8 bases fit TRBD1. The CDR3 has 13 residues. V trimming: 5 bases; J trimming: 8 bases; junction bases outside the gene matches: 7. The germline CDR1 and CDR2 sequences are ENHRY and SYGVKD. CDR3 bases: TGTGCCATCAGTTCAGACAGGGGATACGGCTACACCTTC. It encodes CAISSDRGYGYTF.

This rearrangement joins TRBV28 to TRBJ1-1; D perhaps matches TRBD1 (6 bases). This CDR3 has 15 amino acids. The V gene's germline CDR1 is MDHEN and CDR2 SYDVKM. V was pared by 6 bases and J by 5 bases, with 19 bases between. The chain's CDR3 is CASRTRGRGRTEAFF. DNA for the CDR3: TGTGCCAGCAGGACGAGGGGCAGGGGTCGGACTGAAGCTTTCTTT.

The chain uses TRBV11-1 and TRBJ2-2, with a weak D call TRBD1 (7 bases). Trimming removed 5 bases from V and 8 bases from J, with 21 bases in between. This CDR3 has 16 residues. CDR1 SGHAT and CDR2 FQDESV come from the germline V gene (reference sequence). CDR3 residues: CASSPHQGEESGELFF. The CDR3 nucleotides are TGTGCCAGCAGCCCCCATCAGGGGGAGGAATCGGGGGAGCTGTTTTTT.

The V gene is TRBV28, the J gene TRBJ1-2; TRBD1 might be the D (5 bases). V lost 10 bases and J 6 bases, leaving 9 bases between the germline ends. There are 10 residues in the CDR3. CDR1 MDHEN and CDR2 SYDVKM come from the germline V gene. In nucleotides, the CDR3 is TGTGCCACCCGCAGGGATGGCTACACCTTC. Translating gives CATRRDGYTF.